A selection of T cell receptor beta chains follows, all from one sample in a study of blood T cell repertoires in COVID-19. Method: immunoSEQ multiplex PCR; TCRdb's copy keeps in-frame clones and lacks some. The sample includes tens of thousands of clones, about 83% seen only once; the top ten take around 1.4%. Sample: peripheral blood. The origin of the receptors is a man aged 50-60 years with acute or convalescent COVID-19. CDR3s include the opening cysteine and the closing phenylalanine or tryptophan. The D gene is left open where the match is weak. Clone size is given for some rows only: seen once, a few or many times, or a class if the clone is expanded.

>TRBJ1-2|TRBV7-6|NA|TRBD1
CASSLKGQGAYGYTF
TGTGCCAGCAGCTTGAAAGGACAGGGGGCCTATGGCTACACCTTC
>TRBJ2-1|TRBV6-2/TRBV6-3|NA|NA
CASSYPRRGGEQFF
TGTGCCAGCAGTTACCCTCGGAGGGGCGGCGAGCAGTTCTTC
>TRBJ2-2|TRBV4-2|NA|NA
CASSQDGQNTGELFF
TGTGCCAGCAGCCAAGATGGCCAGAACACCGGGGAGCTGTTTTTT
>TRBJ2-7|TRBV5-6|NA|TRBD1
CASSLGGTGVYEQYF
TGTGCCAGCAGCTTGGGAGGGACAGGGGTTTACGAGCAGTACTTC
>TRBJ1-2|TRBV2|NA|TRBD1
CASLGQGDLNYGYTF
TGTGCCAGCCTGGGACAGGGCGACTTAAACTATGGCTACACCTTC
>TRBJ1-6|TRBV9|NA|NA
CASSGSLENSPLHF
TGTGCCAGCAGCGGTTCTTTGGAGAATTCACCCCTCCACTTT
>TRBJ2-3|TRBV7-9|NA|TRBD1
CASSPTPTGVYTDTQYF
TGTGCCAGCAGCCCCACGCCCACAGGGGTCTACACAGATACGCAGTATTTT
>TRBJ1-1|TRBV7-9|NA|NA
CASSSYRDLNTEAFF
TGTGCCAGCAGCAGCTACAGGGACCTAAACACTGAAGCTTTCTTT
>TRBJ2-5|TRBV12-3/TRBV12-4|NA|NA
CASSQQETQYF
TGTGCCAGCAGTCAACAAGAGACCCAGTACTTC
>TRBJ1-2|TRBV5-1|NA|NA
CASSLVRGTQANYGYTF
TGCGCCAGCAGCTTGGTCCGGGGAACCCAAGCTAACTATGGCTACACCTTC
>TRBJ1-3|TRBV28|NA|NA
CASSPFSGNTIYF
TGTGCCAGCAGCCCCTTCTCTGGAAACACCATATATTTT
>TRBJ2-1|TRBV6-5|NA|NA
CASSYGGGLNEQFF
TGTGCCAGCAGTTACGGGGGGGGCCTGAATGAGCAGTTCTTC
>TRBJ2-2|TRBV9|NA|NA
CASSVVAQAKGELFF
TGTGCCAGCAGCGTAGTAGCACAGGCTAAGGGGGAGCTGTTTTTT
>TRBJ2-2|TRBV5-1|NA|TRBD1
CASRPGTGGTGELFF
TGCGCCAGCAGGCCCGGGACAGGGGGAACCGGGGAGCTGTTTTTT
>TRBJ2-7|TRBV6-5|NA|NA
CASSYSGTYEQYF
TGTGCCAGCAGTTACTCCGGGACCTACGAGCAGTACTTC
>TRBJ1-3|TRBV7-2|NA|NA
CASSLALRGGGNTIYF
TGTGCCAGCAGCTTAGCGCTCCGGGGAGGGGGAAACACCATATATTTT
>TRBJ2-3|TRBV19|NA|NA
CASSLGGITSTDTQYF
TGTGCCAGTAGCTTAGGAGGGATAACTAGCACAGATACGCAGTATTTT
>TRBJ2-3|TRBV24-1|NA|TRBD2
CATSDLPSGGYTDTQYF
TGTGCCACCAGTGATTTGCCTAGCGGGGGGTACACAGATACGCAGTATTTT
>TRBJ2-7|TRBV4-1|NA|TRBD2
CASSAGGLYEQYF
TGCGCCAGCTCGGCGGGAGGGCTTTACGAGCAGTACTTC
>TRBJ2-3|TRBV10-2|NA|TRBD2
CASRDGRALDTQYF
TGCGCCAGCAGGGACGGGAGGGCTTTAGATACGCAGTATTTT
>TRBJ2-7|TRBV24-1|NA|NA
CATSEAGRYEQYF
TGTGCCACCAGTGAGGCAGGAAGATACGAGCAGTACTTC
>TRBJ1-4|TRBV5-1|NA|NA
CASSLADRSTNEKLFF
TGCGCCAGCAGCTTGGCCGACAGGTCGACTAATGAAAAACTGTTTTTT
>TRBJ1-2|TRBV18|NA|NA
CASSPARDGYTF
TGTGCCAGCTCACCAGCGAGGGATGGCTACACCTTC
>TRBJ1-2|TRBV19|NA|TRBD1
CASSHRQGGGYTF
TGTGCCAGTAGCCACCGACAGGGGGGTGGCTACACCTTC
>TRBJ1-5|TRBV6-5|NA|NA
CASRQGNQPQHF
TGTGCCAGCAGGCAGGGCAATCAGCCCCAGCATTTT
>TRBJ2-2|TRBV29-1|NA|TRBD1
CSVRDRNTGELFF
TGCAGCGTTCGGGACAGGAACACCGGGGAGCTGTTTTTT
>TRBJ2-4|TRBV6-5|NA|NA
CASSTPGTQNIQYF
TGTGCCAGCAGTACACCCGGGACACAAAACATTCAGTACTTC
>TRBJ1-6|TRBV28|NA|NA
CASSPHFWGDPNSPLHF
TGTGCCAGCAGTCCACACTTTTGGGGAGACCCTAATTCACCCCTCCACTTT
>TRBJ2-5|TRBV19|NA|NA
CASRERDQETQYF
TGTGCCAGTAGGGAGAGGGACCAAGAGACCCAGTACTTC
>TRBJ1-5|TRBV5-1|NA|NA
CASSGTGSNQPQHF
TGCGCCAGCAGCGGTACAGGTAGCAATCAGCCCCAGCATTTT
>TRBJ1-3|TRBV4-1|few|NA
CASSIRTGNTIYF
TGCGCCAGCAGCATCAGGACTGGAAACACCATATATTTT
>TRBJ2-3|TRBV14|NA|TRBD1
CASSQARTGPLPLLTDTQYF
TGTGCCAGCAGCCAAGCCCGGACAGGGCCCTTACCCCTCCTCACAGATACGCAGTATTTT
>TRBJ2-1|TRBV7-9|NA|NA
CASRSSGLGYNEQFF
TGTGCCAGCAGGTCTTCCGGGTTAGGATACAATGAGCAGTTCTTC
>TRBJ2-5|TRBV7-2|NA|TRBD2
CASSLAPSGGSETQYF
TGTGCCAGCAGCTTAGCGCCCAGCGGGGGTTCAGAGACCCAGTACTTC
>TRBJ1-3|TRBV7-2|NA|NA
CASSLVGYRASSGNTIYF
TGTGCCAGCAGCTTAGTAGGGTACAGGGCTAGCTCTGGAAACACCATATATTTT
>TRBJ1-6|TRBV15|NA|NA
CATSSGGPEYNSPLHF
TGTGCCACCAGCAGCGGGGGGCCCGAATATAATTCACCCCTCCACTTT
>TRBJ2-3|TRBV4-2|NA|NA
CASSQGGGAPSTDTQYF
TGTGCCAGCAGCCAAGGGGGCGGGGCGCCTAGCACAGATACGCAGTATTTT
>TRBJ2-5|TRBV15|NA|TRBD2
CATSRGPSGGDQETQYF
TGTGCCACCAGCAGAGGTCCTAGCGGGGGGGATCAAGAGACCCAGTACTTC
>TRBJ2-5|TRBV28|NA|NA
CASANRVETQYF
TGTGCCAGCGCGAACAGGGTTGAGACCCAGTACTTC
>TRBJ2-7|TRBV6-2/TRBV6-3|once|TRBD2
CASSLLGGNYEQYF
TGTGCCAGCAGTCTTCTGGGGGGGAACTACGAGCAGTACTTC